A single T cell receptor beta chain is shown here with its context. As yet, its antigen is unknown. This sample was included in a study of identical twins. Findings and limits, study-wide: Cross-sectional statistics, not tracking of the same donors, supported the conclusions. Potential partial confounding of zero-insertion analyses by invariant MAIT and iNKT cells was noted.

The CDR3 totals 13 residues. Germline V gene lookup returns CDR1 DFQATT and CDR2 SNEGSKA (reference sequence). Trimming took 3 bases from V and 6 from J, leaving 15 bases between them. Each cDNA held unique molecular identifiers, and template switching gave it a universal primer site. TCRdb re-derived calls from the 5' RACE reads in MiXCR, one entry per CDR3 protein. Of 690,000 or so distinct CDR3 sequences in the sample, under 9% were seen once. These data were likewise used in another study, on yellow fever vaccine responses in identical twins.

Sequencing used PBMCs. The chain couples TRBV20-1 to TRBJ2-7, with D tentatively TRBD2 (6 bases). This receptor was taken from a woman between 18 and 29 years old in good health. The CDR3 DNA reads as TGCAGTGCTAGGGGACTGGTCCCAAGCGAGCAGTACTTC. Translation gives CSARGLVPSEQYF.